These 24 T cell receptor beta chains share one sample of origin, sequenced in a study of T-cell reconstitution after alpha-beta-depleted transplantation in children. Study outcomes and limitations: Newly generated T cells supplied most T-cell counts and diversity one year post-transplant.

Unique molecular identifiers tagged the TCRbeta library. TCRdb independently ran MiXCR on the PCR reads; one entry per CDR3 protein. Of 250,000 to 300,000 distinct CDR3 sequences listed, about 7.3% are singletons. These receptors' targets are unknown. Specimen: peripheral blood, collected 360 days after TCRalphabeta/CD19-depleted stem cell transplant. These receptor sequences come from a female patient aged 2 to 10 who had a stem cell transplant for Fanconi anemia, so the T cells may come from the graft donor.

The rearrangement links TRBV3-1 to TRBJ1-2; D is ambiguous. This CDR3 has 12 amino acids. CDR1 is LGHDT and CDR2 is YNNKEL in the germline V gene (reference sequence). The V end lost 0 bases, the J end lost 8 bases, and 7 bases lay between the germline ends. CDR3 nucleotides: TGTGCCAGCAGCCAAGATCCTTTGGGCTACACCTTC. This gives the protein CASSQDPLGYTF.

Many counts were recorded for this clonotype. The chain carries TRBV12-3 or TRBV12-4 and TRBJ1-3; D is possibly TRBD1 (5 bases). V shed 4 bases and J shed 1 base, with 11 bases lying between them. CDR3 length equals 15 residues. The CDR3 DNA reads TGTGCCAGCAGTTCCTTGGGGACGTCTGGAAACACCATATATTTT. It codes for CASSSLGTSGNTIYF.

For this clonotype: With a much larger clone just one base away, this may be a read error. The gene calls are TRBV5-1 and TRBJ2-7; 9 bases fit TRBD1. From germline, CDR1 is SGHRS and CDR2 YFSETQ. With 9 bases clipped from V and 2 bases from J, the junction kept 9 bases outside the gene matches. The CDR3 has 14 residues. The CDR3 region is CANSPRDRAYEQYF. The CDR3 DNA reads as TGCGCCAACTCACCCCGGGACAGGGCCTACGAGCAGTACTTC. Full variable domain (outside the CDR3, taken from reference TRBV5-1 and TRBJ2-7): KAGVTQTPRYLIKTRGQQVTLSCSPISGHRSVSWYQQTPGQGLQFLFEYFSETQRNKGNFPGRFSGRQFSNSRSEMNVSTLELGDSALYLCANSPRDRAYEQYFGPGTRLTVT.

This clonotype has a count of ten or more. The V call is TRBV3-1, the J call TRBJ1-4, with D uncertain. The CDR3 is made up of 15 amino acids. CDR1 and CDR2 (germline): LGHDT, YNNKEL (reference sequence). V lost 4 bases, J lost 8 bases, and 17 bases lay in between. The chain's CDR3 is CASSPLGVPGEKLFF. CDR3 coding DNA: TGTGCCAGCAGCCCCCTAGGTGTCCCTGGCGAAAAACTGTTTTTT.

This clonotype was found many times. The chain couples TRBV15 to TRBJ2-3; 9 nucleotides agree with TRBD2. The CDR3 is made up of 14 amino acids. Germline CDR1 LNHNV, CDR2 YYDKDF (reference sequence). The V gene end was trimmed by 6 bases and the J gene end by 5 bases; junction bases not matched to a gene: 6. In nucleotides, the CDR3 is TGTGCCACCAGAGGTAGCGGGAGAGGAGATACGCAGTATTTT. The encoded protein is CATRGSGRGDTQYF.

This clonotype turned up a few times. The chain links TRBV2 to TRBJ1-2; 10 bases align to TRBD1. CDR3 length equals 14 residues. After removal of 9 bases from V and 4 bases from J, the junction contained 8 bases not matched to a gene. Germline assignment: CDR1 SNHLY and CDR2 FYNNEI. CDR3 nucleotides: TGTGCCAGTCACACGGGACAGGGGATCTATGGCTACACCTTC. It encodes CASHTGQGIYGYTF.

This clonotype has a count of ten or more. V usage is TRBV7-2 and J usage is TRBJ2-1; TRBD2 is a possible D gene (5 bases). CDR1 is SGHTA, CDR2 FQGNSA, per germline. The CDR3 is made up of 15 amino acids. Between the trimmed V and J ends, which lost 7 bases and 3 bases, there was a span of 16 bases. CDR3 sequence (DNA): TGTGCCAGCATCGCCCCTCTAGCAGTCTACAATGAGCAGTTCTTC. Protein sequence: CASIAPLAVYNEQFF.

Ten or more counts support this clonotype. The V gene is TRBV7-7, the J gene TRBJ2-2; a possible D gene is TRBD2 (5 bases). There are 14 residues in the CDR3. From germline, CDR1 is SSHAT and CDR2 FNYEAQ (reference sequence). V shed 1 base and J shed 7 bases, with 10 bases lying between them. In DNA form, the CDR3 reads TGTGCCAGCAGCTTAGTTTCCGGGGTCGGGGAGCTGTTTTTT. It codes for CASSLVSGVGELFF.

The sample holds a few counts of this clonotype. The rearrangement uses TRBV5-1 and TRBJ2-2; TRBD2 might be the D (6 bases). The CDR3 is 14 residues long. Germline CDR1 is SGHRS and CDR2 is YFSETQ. Between the trimmed V and J ends, which lost 4 bases and 6 bases, there was a span of 13 bases. The CDR3 is CASSIPASAGELFF. CDR3 DNA sequence: TGCGCCAGCAGCATCCCCGCTAGCGCCGGGGAGCTGTTTTTT.

This clonotype was seen more than once but under ten times. The V and J genes are TRBV18 and TRBJ2-1, with no clear D. The CDR3 totals 15 residues. The V gene lost 3 bases and the J gene lost 5 bases, with 14 bases spanning the gap. Per germline, CDR1 KGHSH and CDR2 LQKENI. The DNA for the CDR3 is TGTGCCAGCTCACCGGGTGGGCACGGCAACAATGAGCAGTTCTTC. Translation: CASSPGGHGNNEQFF.

This clonotype was seen repeatedly, ten times or more. The chain has TRBV20-1 and TRBJ1-1; D unresolved. The V and J ends lost 1 base and 7 bases respectively, with 10 bases between them. Germline CDR1 and CDR2: DFQATT and SNEGSKA (reference sequence). The CDR3 is 12 residues long. The DNA of the CDR3 is TGCAGTGCTAGAGGAGAGAAATATGAAGCTTTCTTT. It yields the protein CSARGEKYEAFF.

This clonotype was counted at least ten times. The rearrangement uses TRBV6-1 and TRBJ2-3; TRBD1 agrees at 7 bases. The germline V gene encodes CDR1 MNHNS and CDR2 SASEGT. The junction had 3 bases not matched to a gene; V was cut back by 6 bases and J by 0 bases. This CDR3 comprises 14 residues. CDR3 DNA sequence: TGTGCCAGCAGGGGGACAGTTAGCACAGATACGCAGTATTTT. As protein: CASRGTVSTDTQYF.

This clonotype was observed many times. The chain links TRBV2 to TRBJ1-2; D is uncertain. Germline V gene data show CDR1 as SNHLY and CDR2 as FYNNEI. Trimming cost V 0 bases and J 4 bases, with 9 bases left between them. The CDR3 runs 14 residues. CDR3 protein: CASSEARGGYGYTF. CDR3 DNA sequence: TGTGCCAGCAGTGAAGCGCGGGGAGGCTATGGCTACACCTTC.

In its sample, this clonotype was seen many times. The J gene is TRBJ1-1, the V gene TRBV28, with D unresolved. Looked up from germline, CDR1 is MDHEN and CDR2 is SYDVKM. Trimming left V 6 bases short and J 5 bases short, with 10 bases between. This CDR3 spans 12 amino acids. The CDR3 sequence is CASSLSDTEAFF. The CDR3 coding sequence is TGTGCCAGCAGCCTCTCAGATACTGAAGCTTTCTTT.

Note on this clonotype: Given a much more abundant clone one base away, this may be a read error. The gene calls are TRBV7-6 and TRBJ2-4; tentatively, D is TRBD1 (6 bases). The last part of the DNA fits TRBJ2-1 better; the J call may be wrong. This CDR3 has 13 amino acids. Germline values: CDR1 SGHVS, CDR2 FNYEAQ. The CDR3 nucleotides read TGTGCCAGCAGCTTACGACAGGAAAACATTCAGTTCTTC. Amino acid sequence: CASSLRQENIQFF.

In this sample, this clonotype turned up many times. The chain couples TRBV20-1 to TRBJ2-5, with no clear D. CDR3 length: 14 residues. CDR1 DFQATT and CDR2 SNEGSKA come from the germline V gene (reference sequence). Trimming stripped 0 bases from V and 1 base from J, with 9 bases between. CDR3 sequence: CSARDLQPQETQYF. CDR3 in DNA: TGCAGTGCTAGAGATCTGCAGCCCCAAGAGACCCAGTACTTC.

This clonotype showed up many times. The V and J genes are TRBV6-1 and TRBJ1-5; perhaps TRBD1 as D (5 bases). Germline-derived CDR1 and CDR2 are MNHNS and SASEGT. This CDR3 has 14 residues. The ends were cut back, 7 bases at V and 3 bases at J, with 13 bases in the middle. CDR3 DNA sequence: TGTGCCAGCACCTTGCTGGGGGACAATCAGCCCCAGCATTTT. Translating gives CASTLLGDNQPQHF.

This clonotype was recorded at least ten times. The CDR3: CASSPGQGGAYEQYF. The CDR3, as DNA: TGCGCCAGCAGCCCCGGACAGGGGGGGGCCTACGAGCAGTACTTC. V gene TRBV5-1 combines with J gene TRBJ2-7, with TRBD1 matching over 10 bases. Germline CDR1 and CDR2: SGHRS and YFSETQ. J was trimmed by 2 bases and V by 4 bases; bases with no gene match: 6. CDR3 size: 15 residues.

This clonotype was observed many times. This chain connects TRBV7-7 to TRBJ2-2, with TRBD2 matching over 8 bases. This CDR3 has 12 amino acids. The V gene's germline CDR1 is SSHAT and CDR2 FNYEAQ (reference sequence). The CDR3: CASGAEDGELFF. The CDR3 bases are TGTGCTAGCGGGGCGGAGGACGGGGAGCTGTTTTTT.

This clonotype was counted a few times. The J gene is TRBJ2-1, the V gene TRBV4-3, with 13 bases lining up with TRBD2. CDR1 is LGHNA and CDR2 is YSLEER in the germline V gene. The CDR3 sequence is 16 residues long. V was pared by 0 bases and J by 10 bases, with 6 bases of the junction left unmatched. The CDR3 coding sequence is TGCGCCAGCAGCCAAGAACTAGCGGGGGGGCCTTGGGAGCAGTTCTTC. It yields the protein CASSQELAGGPWEQFF.

There are many counts of this clonotype. V gene TRBV4-2 combines with J gene TRBJ1-2; D is possibly TRBD1 (5 bases). Germline V gene lookup returns CDR1 LGHNA and CDR2 YNFKEQ. The ends were cut back, 3 bases at V and 5 bases at J, with 16 bases in the middle. The CDR3 is 15 residues long. CDR3 coding DNA: TGTGCCAGCAGCCAGCTATTGGGACTCATGTATGGCTACACCTTC. Translation: CASSQLLGLMYGYTF.

This clonotype was picked up a small number of times. This rearrangement joins TRBV11-1 to TRBJ2-3, with 8 bases aligning to TRBD2. Germline CDR1 is SGHAT and CDR2 is FQDESV (reference sequence). This CDR3 contains 18 residues. V lost 4 bases to trimming and J lost 0 bases; unmatched junction nucleotides: 12. DNA for the CDR3: TGTGCCAGCAGCTCCGGGCTTCCACTAGCGGTGAGCACAGATACGCAGTATTTT. Translation: CASSSGLPLAVSTDTQYF. Using reference TRBV11-1 and TRBJ2-3 for the parts outside the CDR3, the full variable domain is EAEVAQSPRYKITEKSQAVAFWCDPISGHATLYWYRQILGQGPELLVQFQDESVVDDSQLPKDRFSAERLKGVDSTLKIQPAELGDSAMYLCASSSGLPLAVSTDTQYFGPGTRLTVL.

Many counts were recorded for this clonotype. The chain employs TRBV28 and TRBJ1-1, with D uncertain. The length of the CDR3 is 12 residues. Trimming cost V 10 bases and J 2 bases, with 11 bases left between them. The V gene's germline CDR1 is MDHEN and CDR2 SYDVKM. CDR3 amino acids: CATRDLNTEAFF. Written as DNA, the CDR3 is TGTGCCACCAGAGACCTTAACACTGAAGCTTTCTTT.

The rearrangement links TRBV20-1 to TRBJ1-3, with 7 bases that match TRBD1. The V and J ends lost 7 bases and 6 bases, in that order; junction bases with no gene match: 9. Germline loops: CDR1 DFQATT, CDR2 SNEGSKA (reference sequence). This CDR3 contains 13 residues. The CDR3 reads CSGQGEYVNTIYF. The CDR3 DNA is TGCAGTGGACAGGGTGAATACGTAAACACCATATATTTT.